One TCR beta chain is described in this entry. What this receptor recognizes is not known. No base-level quality is on record; no much larger clone is a single base apart. TCRbeta CDR3 regions were amplified from genomic DNA using the immunoSEQ Assay, a bias-controlled multiplex PCR. Per the source publication's procedure: Within the assay, amplification of reference gene primers was used to estimate how many nucleated cells each sample contained. To quantify the absolute abundance of each unique TCRbeta CDR3 rearrangement, sequence reads were collapsed and filtered. For each sample, productive Simpson clonality was calculated as the square root of Simpson's diversity index over productive rearrangements. Drawn from immuneACCESS, this table holds only the in-frame rearrangements with V and J called that TCRdb kept. Clones are partly lost; checked studies trace under half to an unresolved V gene and leave the rest unexplained. V, J and clone size are those of that table, while D and trimming were read from the DNA. The sample table records about 50,000 clones; about 91% of these occur just once. The top ten clonotypes cover around 46% of the sample.

One collaborating source in Seattle enrolled patients while the patients were actively infected and followed the patients over time throughout the course of disease. Whole blood was collected in K2EDTA tubes by collaborating institutions according to the institutions' own protocols. For TCRbeta analysis, collaborators shipped samples as frozen whole blood, isolated PBMCs, or DNA extracted from either of those sample types. The sample comes from a study of blood T cell repertoires in COVID-19 (dated by TCRdb to 2018 to 2021). Regarding the study in general: Samples covering the acute and convalescent phases of COVID-19 were provided by collaborators in the United States, Italy and Spain. Subjects who had been exposed to COVID-19, were actively infected with it, or had recovered from it provided the deeply sampled blood TCRbeta repertoires that made up the dataset. HLA class I and class II types, where available, came from metadata supplied by the sample provider rather than from assay-based typing. A de-identified subject ID, COVID-19 status, age in years and sex were almost always included in the sample metadata. The repertoires were made available in a free public database intended to serve as a resource for research on the immune response to SARS-CoV-2. Samples were obtained from the ongoing ImmuneRACE study (first 160 participants) and from 1,254 subjects provided by 6 global collaborators. The prospective study material was composed of cDNA or gDNA derived from T cells, B-cell-depleted T cells, or PBMCs. The paper as a whole reports these results and caveats: Clinical and demographic metadata were provided uncurated, with the amount varying by source and participant.

The CDR3 holds 14 amino acids from the cysteine to the phenylalanine. The DNA shown is the 42-base CDR3, in frame from base 1. Cut back by 5 bases and 5 bases, the V and J ends lie 13 bases apart. As encoded in the germline V gene, CDR1 is SGDLS while CDR2 is YYNGEE. This chain joins TRBV9 to TRBJ1-4, with no confident D gene call. The sequence was obtained from a woman aged 60-75 years with COVID-19, enrolled during active disease. The sample was peripheral blood. This receptor has the CDR3 CASSEGNGNEKLFF. The nucleotide sequence is TGTGCCAGCAGTGAGGGCAACGGGAATGAAAAACTGTTTTTT.